The 25 T cell receptor beta chains listed next were all sequenced from one sample in a study of early T cells in non-severe SARS-CoV-2 infection. A single record per CDR3 protein comes from TCRdb applying MiXCR to the 5' RACE reads. The data show tens of thousands of distinct CDR3 sequences, with 13% to 15% seen just once and approximately 11% held by the top ten. Specimen: whole blood. Receptor source: an adult who was a healthcare worker with PCR-confirmed SARS-CoV-2 infection or an uninfected control (not recorded which).

This clonotype was detected ten times or more. The chain links TRBV6-6 to TRBJ1-1; D perhaps matches TRBD1 (5 bases). The CDR3 consists of 14 residues. Deletions cut 2 bases from V and 3 bases from J, with 10 bases between. Germline V gives CDR1 MNHNY, CDR2 SVGAGI (reference sequence). CDR3 sequence: CASSYPAGDTEAFF. CDR3 nucleotide sequence: TGTGCCAGCAGTTACCCCGCGGGGGACACTGAAGCTTTCTTT.

This clonotype was seen ten or more times. This chain uses TRBV29-1 with TRBJ2-3, with D maybe TRBD1 (6 bases). Germline lookup yields CDR1 SQVTM and CDR2 ANQGSEA. This CDR3 has 14 residues. The V and J ends lost 6 bases and 5 bases respectively, with 18 bases between them. Here the CDR3 reads CSVRQENFRDTQYF. The CDR3 DNA is TGCAGCGTGCGACAGGAAAATTTCCGAGATACGCAGTATTTT.

The rearrangement links TRBV9 to TRBJ2-2; no clear D. V was shortened by 0 bases and J by 4 bases, with 4 bases between the two germline ends. Germline V gives CDR1 SGDLS, CDR2 YYNGEE. This CDR3 has 13 residues. For the CDR3, the DNA is TGTGCCAGCAGCGTAGATGCCACCGGGGAGCTGTTTTTT. It codes for CASSVDATGELFF. Using reference TRBV9 and TRBJ2-2 for the parts outside the CDR3, the full variable domain is DSGVTQTPKHLITATGQRVTLRCSPRSGDLSVYWYQQSLDQGLQFLIQYYNGEERAKGNILERFSAQQFPDLHSELNLSSLELGDSALYFCASSVDATGELFFGEGSRLTVL.

This clonotype was seen only a few times. The chain combines TRBV12-3 or TRBV12-4 with TRBJ2-2; the D gene is possibly TRBD1 (5 bases). The V and J ends lost 10 bases and 4 bases respectively, with 13 bases between them. This CDR3 contains 13 residues. For the CDR3, the DNA is TGTGCCACCTCCCTTCAGGGCACCGGGGAGCTGTTTTTT. Translated: CATSLQGTGELFF.

This clonotype occurred a few times. The CDR3 DNA sequence: TGTGCCAGCAGTTACCCGGGGTCCCTCTATAATTCACCCCTCCACTTT. It translates to CASSYPGSLYNSPLHF. The genes are TRBV6-6 and TRBJ1-6; D not resolved. The CDR3 spans 16 residues. Looked up from germline, CDR1 is MNHNY and CDR2 is SVGAGI (reference sequence). Trimming took off 2 bases at V and 3 bases at J, with 11 bases between the two ends.

The chain couples TRBV14 to TRBJ2-7; D uncertain. Trimming removed 3 bases from V and 4 bases from J, with 10 bases in between. Germline CDR1 reads SGHDN; CDR2 reads FVKESK. This CDR3 spans 13 amino acids. CDR3 coding DNA: TGTGCCAGCAGCCAGAACCAACTGTACGAGCAGTACTTC. Residues: CASSQNQLYEQYF.

This clonotype was recorded a few times. This chain links TRBV7-3 with TRBJ2-2, with D unclear. Per germline, CDR1 SGHTA and CDR2 FQGTGA. Trimming pared 3 bases from V and 6 bases from J, leaving 17 bases between. The CDR3 is made up of 16 amino acids. CDR3 residues: CASSLGRGPDPGELFF. The CDR3 DNA reads TGTGCCAGCAGCTTGGGCCGCGGTCCCGACCCCGGGGAGCTGTTTTTT.

This rearrangement joins TRBV4-1 to TRBJ2-2, with 10 bases that match TRBD1. Trimming at V came to 3 bases and at J to 0 bases, leaving 1 base not matched to a gene. Germline V gives CDR1 MGHRA, CDR2 YSYEKL. The CDR3 covers 16 residues. CDR3 protein: CASSHGQGANTGELFF. CDR3 nucleotides: TGCGCCAGCAGCCATGGACAGGGGGCGAACACCGGGGAGCTGTTTTTT.

V is TRBV5-5 and J is TRBJ1-2, with D perhaps matching TRBD1 (6 bases). V was cut by 6 bases and J by 2 bases, with 14 bases left in between. The germline V gene has CDR1 SGHKS and CDR2 YYEKEE (reference sequence). CDR3 size: 14 residues. The CDR3 nucleotides read TGTGCCAGCATCCCCGCTGGACAGAACTATGGCTACACCTTC. As protein: CASIPAGQNYGYTF. The full variable domain, rest sourced from reference TRBV5-5 and TRBJ1-2, is DAGVTQSPTHLIKTRGQQVTLRCSPISGHKSVSWYQQVLGQGPQFIFQYYEKEERGRGNFPDRFSARQFPNYSSELNVNALLLGDSALYLCASIPAGQNYGYTFGSGTRLTVV.

This sequence joins TRBV7-3 and TRBJ2-1; D gene ambiguous. Deletions cut 1 base from V and 2 bases from J, with 6 bases between. Germline V CDR1 and CDR2: SGHTA, FQGTGA. The CDR3 runs to 14 residues. CDR3 in amino acids: CASSLSPAYNEQFF. Here the CDR3 DNA reads TGTGCCAGCAGCTTAAGTCCAGCCTACAATGAGCAGTTCTTC.

This clonotype was counted a few times. The chain recombines TRBV7-9 with TRBJ2-7; D remains unclear. Trimming shortened V by 2 bases and J by 4 bases, and 6 bases separated the two germline ends. The CDR3 length is 12 residues. Germline CDR1 and CDR2: SEHNR and FQNEAQ (reference sequence). The CDR3 DNA is TGTGCCAGCAGCTTATCCGCGTACGAGCAGTACTTC. Its translation is CASSLSAYEQYF.

This clonotype was counted many times. The V gene is TRBV12-3 or TRBV12-4, the J gene TRBJ1-6; D unclear. Trimming removed 3 bases at V and 5 bases at J, with 8 bases between. CDR3 length: 14 residues. CDR3 protein: CASSFGSHNSPLHF. CDR3 DNA: TGTGCCAGCAGTTTCGGGTCTCATAATTCACCCCTCCACTTT.

The chain is built from TRBV29-1 and TRBJ2-5; 7 bases match TRBD1. CDR1 and CDR2 from the germline V gene are SQVTM and ANQGSEA. The CDR3 covers 13 residues. V was pared by 8 bases and J by 2 bases, with 8 bases of the junction left unmatched. For the CDR3, the DNA is TGCAGCTCCTCACAGGGGATGCAAGAGACCCAGTACTTC. It specifies CSSSQGMQETQYF.

The table lists this clonotype with a few counts. The chain employs TRBV7-3 and TRBJ2-2; D not certain. From germline, CDR1 is SGHTA and CDR2 FQGTGA. This CDR3 has 12 residues. V gave up 2 bases and J gave up 7 bases, with 5 bases separating them. CDR3 DNA: TGTGCCAGCAGCTTAGGGGACGGGGAGCTGTTTTTT. Amino acids: CASSLGDGELFF.

The J gene is TRBJ2-3, the V gene TRBV3-1; TRBD2 matches 7 bases. This CDR3 contains 14 residues. V was clipped by 2 bases and J by 2 bases; unmatched bases: 1. CDR1 is LGHDT and CDR2 is YNNKEL in the germline V gene (reference sequence). The CDR3 is CASSQTSATDTQYF. CDR3 coding DNA: TGTGCCAGCAGCCAAACTAGCGCCACAGATACGCAGTATTTT.

This clonotype has a count of ten or more. The chain recombines TRBV30 with TRBJ1-5; D gene unclear. The CDR3 is 14 residues long. CDR1 is GTSNPN, CDR2 SVGIG, per germline (reference sequence). V was pared by 0 bases and J by 0 bases, with 6 bases between. The chain's CDR3 is CAWSVLDSNQPQHF. The CDR3 DNA is TGTGCCTGGAGTGTACTCGATAGCAATCAGCCCCAGCATTTT. The whole variable domain, remainder taken from reference TRBV30 and TRBJ1-5, is SQTIHQWPATLVQPVGSPLSLECTVEGTSNPNLYWYRQAAGRGLQLLFYSVGIGQISSEVPQNLSASRPQDRQFILSSKKLLLSDSGFYLCAWSVLDSNQPQHFGDGTRLSIL.

The chain joins TRBV10-3 to TRBJ2-4; perhaps TRBD1 as D (6 bases). V shed 5 bases and J shed 8 bases, with 13 bases lying between them. The CDR3 loop spans 13 amino acids. Germline CDR1 and CDR2: ENHRY and SYGVKD. CDR3 nucleotides: TGTGCCATCAGTAGGACCAGGGGAGACATTCAGTACTTC. Amino acids: CAISRTRGDIQYF.

The chain uses TRBV10-3 and TRBJ1-2; the match to TRBD1 covers 7 bases. V shed 1 base and J 5 bases; nucleotides not matched to a gene: 4. This CDR3 region has 14 residues. The germline V gene encodes CDR1 ENHRY and CDR2 SYGVKD. Here the CDR3 reads CAISEWDSQYGYTF. The CDR3 region has the DNA TGTGCCATCAGTGAGTGGGACAGCCAGTATGGCTACACCTTC.

The table lists this clonotype with many counts. The chain employs TRBV6-5 and TRBJ2-7; 12 bases are a match to TRBD2. Germline CDR1 MNHEY, CDR2 SVGAGI. The junction had 8 bases not matched to a gene; V was cut back by 6 bases and J by 5 bases. This CDR3 region has 15 residues. The CDR3 nucleotides are TGTGCCAGCAGCCTCTCTAGCGGGGGGGCCGACGAGCAGTACTTC. Translated, it gives CASSLSSGGADEQYF.

This clonotype was counted ten times or more. DNA of the CDR3: TGTGCCAGCAGTTACTTGTCAAGTCGCTTCGGGCAGGGGATCGGGGAGCTGTTTTTT. It translates to CASSYLSSRFGQGIGELFF. V gene TRBV6-5 combines with J gene TRBJ2-2; TRBD1 is a possible D gene (6 bases). The CDR3 is 19 amino acids. CDR1 is MNHEY, CDR2 SVGAGI, per germline. Trimming took off 1 base at V and 7 bases at J, with 25 bases between the two ends.

The chain combines TRBV29-1 with TRBJ1-6, with 10 bases lining up with TRBD1. This CDR3 comprises 13 residues. Germline V gene data show CDR1 as SQVTM and CDR2 as ANQGSEA. V shed 4 bases and J 6 bases; nucleotides not matched to a gene: 0. The CDR3 DNA sequence: TGCAGCGTTGGGACAGGGGGTAATTCACCCCTCCACTTT. It is translated as CSVGTGGNSPLHF.

The chain couples TRBV29-1 to TRBJ2-7; TRBD2 matches 8 bases. Germline values: CDR1 SQVTM, CDR2 ANQGSEA. The J segment lost 6 bases and the V segment lost 6 bases, leaving 13 bases of the junction unmatched. The CDR3 covers 14 residues. The CDR3 nucleotides are TGCAGCGTCGCCCTGGGGCGGGGGGCCCTCGAGCAGTACTTC. Translating it yields CSVALGRGALEQYF.

This chain links TRBV14 with TRBJ1-1; D is undetermined. The germline V and J ends were trimmed by 4 bases and 2 bases, with 8 bases remaining between them. The germline gives CDR1 SGHDN, CDR2 FVKESK. The CDR3 length is 13 residues. The CDR3 nucleotides read TGTGCCAGCAGCCCGGGTCACAACACTGAAGCTTTCTTT. As protein: CASSPGHNTEAFF. The full variable domain, its missing parts supplied by reference TRBV14 and TRBJ1-1, is EAGVTQFPSHSVIEKGQTVTLRCDPISGHDNLYWYRRVMGKEIKFLLHFVKESKQDESGMPNNRFLAERTGGTYSTLKVQPAELEDSGVYFCASSPGHNTEAFFGQGTRLTVV.

There are a few counts of this clonotype. The genes are TRBV12-3 or TRBV12-4 and TRBJ2-4; D possibly corresponds to TRBD1 (6 bases). The CDR3 has 15 amino acids. The V and J ends lost 5 bases and 3 bases respectively, with 14 bases between them. The CDR3 DNA reads as TGTGCCAGCAGTCCTCAACAGGGTGACAAAAACATTCAGTACTTC. The encoded protein is CASSPQQGDKNIQYF.

This clonotype was detected a few times. This chain uses TRBV10-3 with TRBJ2-4, with no clear D. Trimming took 0 bases from V and 8 from J, leaving 11 bases between them. Germline V gives CDR1 ENHRY, CDR2 SYGVKD. The CDR3 covers 14 residues. In DNA, the CDR3 is TGTGCCATCAGTGAGTCGACGCCTAGGGACATTCAGTACTTC. Residues: CAISESTPRDIQYF.